The 29 T cell receptor beta chains below all came from one sample that was sequenced in a study of T cell responses to AZD1222 COVID-19 vaccine. Clones were sequenced by immunoSEQ multiplex PCR, and TCRdb holds only the in-frame ones, with some missing. The sample consists of 150,000 to 200,000 clones, roughly 92% of them appearing once. Specimen: peripheral blood, collected on day 0 of AZD1222 vaccination. These receptors all stem from an adult in good health.

This rearrangement joins TRBV20-1 to TRBJ2-7, with 9 bases identical to TRBD2. Per the germline V gene, CDR1 is DFQATT and CDR2 is SNEGSKA (reference sequence). CDR3 length: 15 amino acids. J lost 3 bases, V lost 3 bases, and 9 bases had no gene match. In nucleotides, the CDR3 is TGCAGTGCTAGTTACCCAGCGGGAGGAGTCTACGAGCAGTACTTC. Protein sequence: CSASYPAGGVYEQYF.

The rearrangement uses TRBV6-2 or TRBV6-3 and TRBJ1-5; D gene unclear. CDR1 MNHEY and CDR2 SVGEGT come from the germline V gene. V lost 2 bases and J 7 bases, leaving 15 bases between the germline ends. The CDR3 is 15 residues long. DNA for the CDR3: TGTGCCAGCAGTTACCTAGGCGTAGGCGGGCAGCCCCAGCATTTT. The encoded protein is CASSYLGVGGQPQHF.

The V gene is TRBV10-3, the J gene TRBJ2-2; TRBD2 might be the D (5 bases). Germline CDR1 and CDR2: ENHRY and SYGVKD. Trimming left V 6 bases short and J 0 bases short, with 8 bases between. This CDR3 contains 14 residues. The CDR3 region has the DNA TGTGCCATCAGACGGGATCCGAACACCGGGGAGCTGTTTTTT. Translation: CAIRRDPNTGELFF.

This clone was seen more than once but under ten times. The rearrangement uses TRBV6-1 and TRBJ1-5; D uncertain. This CDR3 has 16 amino acids. The germline CDR1 and CDR2 sequences are MNHNS and SASEGT. V was trimmed by 3 bases and J by 3 bases, leaving 15 bases between them. The CDR3 is CASSEIVGLFNQPQHF. The DNA for the CDR3 is TGTGCCAGCAGTGAGATTGTAGGGCTTTTCAATCAGCCCCAGCATTTT.

The chain uses TRBV6-5 and TRBJ2-7, with D possibly TRBD2 on 6 matching bases. The CDR3 length is 15 residues. Germline V gene data show CDR1 as MNHEY and CDR2 as SVGAGI. Trimming took off 2 bases at V and 3 bases at J, with 14 bases between the two ends. As DNA, the CDR3 is TGTGCCAGCAGTTACGAAAAGGGAGGACGCTACGAGCAGTACTTC. Protein product: CASSYEKGGRYEQYF.

This chain uses TRBV5-1 with TRBJ2-5; D remains unclear. The V gene lost 4 bases and the J gene lost 0 bases, with 7 bases spanning the gap. Germline V CDR1 and CDR2: SGHRS, YFSETQ. This CDR3 has 13 amino acids. The CDR3 region has the DNA TGCGCCAGCAGCCGATCCCACCAAGAGACCCAGTACTTC. This codes for CASSRSHQETQYF.

The genes are TRBV3-1 (or the pseudogene TRBV3-2) and TRBJ2-5, with 7 bases that match TRBD2. The CDR3 length is 15 residues. The germline V gene encodes CDR1 LGHDT and CDR2 YNNKEL (reference sequence). The V segment lost 4 bases and the J segment 0 bases; nucleotides outside the gene matches: 5. This chain's CDR3 is CASSRPSGNQETQYF. The CDR3 DNA reads as TGTGCCAGCAGCCGACCCAGCGGGAACCAAGAGACCCAGTACTTC.

The chain carries TRBV10-2 and TRBJ2-3; TRBD2 matches at 10 bases. The germline gives CDR1 WSHSY, CDR2 SAAADI. The CDR3 length is 17 residues. Unmatched junction bases numbered 16, after V lost 10 bases and J lost 3 bases. The CDR3 region has the DNA TGCGCCATCGCACCCTACCTTAGCGGGGGGATGACAGATACGCAGTATTTT. Its protein is CAIAPYLSGGMTDTQYF.

The V gene is TRBV18, the J gene TRBJ1-6; TRBD1 might be the D (5 bases). The V gene's germline CDR1 is KGHSH and CDR2 LQKENI. V lost 2 bases to trimming and J lost 10 bases, with 15 bases between them. CDR3 length equals 15 residues. CDR3 residues: CASSPERGSGSPLHF. The CDR3 DNA sequence: TGTGCCAGCTCACCAGAGCGGGGGTCAGGCTCACCCCTCCACTTT.

The chain joins TRBV14 to TRBJ1-1; D gene ambiguous. The CDR3 runs to 13 residues. CDR1 and CDR2 from the germline V gene are SGHDN and FVKESK. Between the trimmed V and J ends, which lost 1 base and 4 bases, there was a span of 7 bases. The DNA for the CDR3 is TGTGCCAGCAGCCAAGGGAGAAGCACTGAAGCTTTCTTT. Translation gives CASSQGRSTEAFF.

This sequence joins TRBV30 and TRBJ2-5, with D possibly matching TRBD2 (5 bases). Germline-derived CDR1 and CDR2 are GTSNPN and SVGIG (reference sequence). The CDR3 is 13 amino acids. Trimming took off 3 bases at V and 5 bases at J, with 13 bases between the two ends. The CDR3 spells CAWRRRVWETQYF. CDR3 DNA sequence: TGTGCCTGGAGAAGGCGGGTTTGGGAGACCCAGTACTTC.

The rearrangement links TRBV7-9 to TRBJ2-7; D remains unclear. The CDR3 runs 12 residues. CDR1 SEHNR and CDR2 FQNEAQ come from the germline V gene (reference sequence). Trimming stripped 2 bases from V and 5 bases from J, with 7 bases between. The CDR3 nucleotides read TGTGCCAGCAGCTTAATAGGTCACGAGCAGTACTTC. This gives the protein CASSLIGHEQYF.

V is TRBV24-1 and J is TRBJ2-5; D not certain. Germline V lookup: CDR1 KGHDR, CDR2 SFDVKD. The CDR3 length is 12 residues. Trimming took 5 bases from V and 4 from J, leaving 7 bases between them. As DNA, the CDR3 is TGTGCCACCAGTGCTGAATCAGAGACCCAGTACTTC. Its protein product is CATSAESETQYF.

This chain connects TRBV5-4 to TRBJ2-7; D is perhaps TRBD2 (6 bases). Germline V gene sequence: CDR1 SGHNT, CDR2 YYREEE (reference sequence). Deletions cut 3 bases from V and 2 bases from J, with 12 bases between. The CDR3 has 14 amino acids. The CDR3 reads CASSWGDQPYEQYF. DNA of the CDR3: TGTGCCAGCAGCTGGGGGGACCAACCCTACGAGCAGTACTTC. Full variable domain (outside the CDR3, taken from reference TRBV5-4 and TRBJ2-7): ETGVTQSPTHLIKTRGQQVTLRCSSQSGHNTVSWYQQALGQGPQFIFQYYREEENGRGNFPPRFSGLQFPNYSSELNVNALELDDSALYLCASSWGDQPYEQYFGPGTRLTVT.

The V and J genes are TRBV5-1 and TRBJ1-2, with TRBD1 matching 8 bases. Per germline, CDR1 SGHRS and CDR2 YFSETQ. This CDR3 is 13 amino acids long. J gave up 6 bases and V 4 bases, and 5 bases lay outside the gene matches. The CDR3 is CASSIGTGHGYTF. CDR3 DNA: TGCGCCAGCAGCATAGGGACAGGCCATGGCTACACCTTC. The full variable domain, rest sourced from reference TRBV5-1 and TRBJ1-2, is KAGVTQTPRYLIKTRGQQVTLSCSPISGHRSVSWYQQTPGQGLQFLFEYFSETQRNKGNFPGRFSGRQFSNSRSEMNVSTLELGDSALYLCASSIGTGHGYTFGSGTRLTVV.

V and J are TRBV5-1 and TRBJ2-3; D not certain. This CDR3 has 14 residues. Germline CDR1 is SGHRS and CDR2 is YFSETQ. Deletions cut 7 bases from V and 0 bases from J, with 12 bases between. The CDR3 is CASGRGQSTDTQYF. The CDR3 region has the DNA TGCGCCAGCGGAAGAGGCCAGAGCACAGATACGCAGTATTTT.

In regard to this clone: The same CDR3 can be traced to other DNA sequences in this sample. Here the CDR3 DNA reads TGCAGCGTTGGAAGGAGCTCCTACAATGAGCAGTTCTTC. Translating it yields CSVGRSSYNEQFF. The chain is built from TRBV29-1 and TRBJ2-1; D gene uncertain. Germline assignment: CDR1 SQVTM and CDR2 ANQGSEA. The CDR3 length is 13 residues. Trimming took 4 bases from V and 0 from J, leaving 7 bases between them.

This clone has only one observation. The chain recombines TRBV7-2 with TRBJ2-5, with 8 bases aligning to TRBD2. Germline loops: CDR1 SGHTA, CDR2 FQGNSA. This CDR3 is 15 amino acids long. V lost 1 base and J lost 9; bases outside the gene matches: 10. The CDR3 sequence: CASSLGSRSGSSQYF. In DNA, the CDR3 is TGTGCCAGCAGCTTAGGATCCAGAAGCGGGAGTTCCCAGTACTTC.

This clone was counted a single time. The chain links TRBV7-2 to TRBJ2-7; TRBD2 aligns across 10 bases. The J segment lost 3 bases and the V segment lost 7 bases, leaving 3 bases of the junction unmatched. Germline V lookup: CDR1 SGHTA, CDR2 FQGNSA. The CDR3 runs to 13 residues. This CDR3 is CASTTSGDYEQYF. CDR3 sequence (DNA): TGTGCCAGCACCACTAGCGGGGACTACGAGCAGTACTTC.

V usage is TRBV2 and J usage is TRBJ1-6; maybe TRBD1 (6 bases). V lost 2 bases and J 10 bases, leaving 12 bases between the germline ends. The CDR3 spans 14 residues. In germline, CDR1 is SNHLY, CDR2 FYNNEI. In DNA form, the CDR3 reads TGTGCCAGCAGTGAAAGGCAGGGGAGGTCACCCCTCCACTTT. It encodes CASSERQGRSPLHF. The variable domain in full, completed from reference TRBV2 and TRBJ1-6, reads EPEVTQTPSHQVTQMGQEVILRCVPISNHLYFYWYRQILGQKVEFLVSFYNNEISEKSEIFDDQFSVERPDGSNFTLKIRSTKLEDSAMYFCASSERQGRSPLHFGNGTRLTVT.

The CDR3 bases are TGTGCCAGTCGACACACAGGGGCGAACACTGAAGCTTTCTTT. Its protein is CASRHTGANTEAFF. The J gene is TRBJ1-1, the V gene TRBV19; 7 nucleotides align to TRBD1. The germline V gene encodes CDR1 LNHDA and CDR2 SQIVND (reference sequence). The CDR3 is 14 residues long. V shed 8 bases and J 1 base; nucleotides not matched to a gene: 7.

This chain uses TRBV7-8 with TRBJ1-1; no clear D. V shed 3 bases and J shed 5 bases, with 4 bases lying between them. Germline loops: CDR1 SGHVS, CDR2 FQNEAQ. This CDR3 has 11 amino acids. CDR3 loop: CASSFSTEAFF. The CDR3 bases are TGTGCCAGCAGCTTTTCGACTGAAGCTTTCTTT. Full variable domain (remainder filled in from reference TRBV7-8 and TRBJ1-1): GAGVSQSPRYKVAKRGQDVALRCDPISGHVSLFWYQQALGQGPEFLTYFQNEAQLDKSGLPSDRFFAERPEGSVSTLKIQRTQQEDSAVYLCASSFSTEAFFGQGTRLTVV.

V is TRBV7-3 and J is TRBJ2-7, with D perhaps matching TRBD1 (5 bases). The CDR3 sequence is 13 residues long. Trimming left V 3 bases short and J 1 base short, with 7 bases between. Germline V CDR1 and CDR2: SGHTA, FQGTGA. CDR3 protein: CASSFQGSYEQYF. In DNA, the CDR3 is TGTGCCAGCAGCTTTCAGGGTTCCTACGAGCAGTACTTC. The whole variable domain, filled in from reference TRBV7-3 and TRBJ2-7, reads GAGVSQTPSNKVTEKGKYVELRCDPISGHTALYWYRQSLGQGPEFLIYFQGTGAADDSGLPNDRFFAVRPEGSVSTLKIQRTERGDSAVYLCASSFQGSYEQYFGPGTRLTVT.

The CDR3 nucleotides are TGTGCCAGCAGCCTAGGGACAGGGAACTATGGCTACACCTTC. Translation: CASSLGTGNYGYTF. V usage is TRBV28 and J usage is TRBJ1-2; TRBD1 matches at 9 bases. V dropped 6 bases and J dropped 2; count of bases not matched to a gene: 4. Per the germline V gene, CDR1 is MDHEN and CDR2 is SYDVKM. This CDR3 is 14 amino acids long.

This chain links TRBV27 with TRBJ1-4; the D gene is possibly TRBD1 (6 bases). The CDR3 has 15 residues. Germline CDR1 reads MNHEY; CDR2 reads SMNVEV (reference sequence). V dropped 4 bases and J dropped 5 bases, with 14 bases sitting between them. The CDR3 DNA sequence: TGTGCCAGCAGTTCCAACAGGGTTCCGAATGAAAAACTGTTTTTT. Residues: CASSSNRVPNEKLFF.

CDR3 residues: CASSLVSGVPYEQYF. Here the CDR3 DNA reads TGCGCCAGCAGCTTGGTTAGCGGGGTTCCCTACGAGCAGTACTTC. The chain joins TRBV5-1 to TRBJ2-7; the match to TRBD2 covers 8 bases. The CDR3 length is 15 residues. The V and J ends lost 0 bases and 2 bases, in that order; junction bases with no gene match: 4. Germline V lookup: CDR1 SGHRS, CDR2 YFSETQ.

V and J are TRBV6-6 and TRBJ2-7, with D unresolved. The germline V gene encodes CDR1 MNHNY and CDR2 SVGAGI (reference sequence). CDR3 size: 11 residues. V shed 5 bases and J shed 3 bases, with 5 bases lying between them. CDR3 DNA: TGTGCCAGCAGTCTTCACTACGAGCAGTACTTC. Amino acids: CASSLHYEQYF.

The sample holds one count of this clone. This chain links TRBV18 with TRBJ1-1, with D unresolved. Trimming cost V 0 bases and J 6 bases, with 5 bases left between them. There are 12 residues in the CDR3. CDR1 is KGHSH and CDR2 is LQKENI in the germline V gene. CDR3 amino acids: CASSPPIPEAFF. The CDR3 nucleotides are TGTGCCAGCTCACCACCGATCCCTGAAGCTTTCTTT.

This chain uses TRBV5-1 with TRBJ2-5; possibly TRBD1 or TRBD2 for D (5 bases each). This CDR3 spans 17 amino acids. V was pared by 1 base and J by 4 bases, with 20 bases between. Germline CDR1 reads SGHRS; CDR2 reads YFSETQ. The CDR3 spells CASSLIFRGGGLETQYF. CDR3 in DNA: TGCGCCAGCAGCTTGATTTTTCGGGGTGGGGGATTAGAGACCCAGTACTTC. Based on the CDR3 plus reference TRBV5-1 and TRBJ2-5, the full variable domain is KAGVTQTPRYLIKTRGQQVTLSCSPISGHRSVSWYQQTPGQGLQFLFEYFSETQRNKGNFPGRFSGRQFSNSRSEMNVSTLELGDSALYLCASSLIFRGGGLETQYFGPGTRLLVL.